The 32 T cell receptor beta chains listed next were all sequenced from one sample in a study of blood T cell repertoires in COVID-19. The protocol was immunoSEQ multiplex PCR, while the TCRdb copy is restricted to in-frame clones and leaves out a portion. The sample lists nearly 300,000 clones, about 90% occurring once. The specimen sequenced was PBMCs or T cells enriched from blood (not recorded which). These receptor sequences come from a woman between 50 and 59 years old who had been exposed to COVID-19.

The chain recombines TRBV15 with TRBJ2-7; tentative D call: TRBD1 (6 bases). The ends were cut back, 0 bases at V and 2 bases at J, with 8 bases in the middle. CDR3 length: 14 amino acids. The germline V gene encodes CDR1 LNHNV and CDR2 YYDKDF (reference sequence). CDR3 sequence: CATSREGGTYEQYF. DNA for the CDR3: TGTGCCACCAGCAGAGAAGGGGGTACCTACGAGCAGTACTTC.

V is TRBV27 and J is TRBJ1-1; D unresolved. V dropped 0 bases and J dropped 0 bases, with 20 bases sitting between them. Germline-derived CDR1 and CDR2 are MNHEY and SMNVEV (reference sequence). The CDR3 has 19 residues. CDR3 sequence: CASSLSTGLTVGMNTEAFF. The CDR3 nucleotides read TGTGCCAGCAGTTTATCTACCGGACTTACAGTCGGGATGAACACTGAAGCTTTCTTT.

The J gene is TRBJ2-5, the V gene TRBV3-1 (or the pseudogene TRBV3-2), with 8 nucleotides matching TRBD2. V dropped 1 base and J dropped 4; count of bases not matched to a gene: 11. CDR1 is LGHDT and CDR2 is YNNKEL in the germline V gene (reference sequence). This CDR3 has 17 amino acids. CDR3 DNA sequence: TGTGCCAGCAGCCAAGTCCGTGGGCGGGGGGCCGGAGAGACCCAGTACTTC. Protein product: CASSQVRGRGAGETQYF.

This chain connects TRBV10-3 to TRBJ2-7; 7 bases agree with TRBD1. Germline CDR1 ENHRY, CDR2 SYGVKD. This CDR3 spans 15 amino acids. With V trimmed by 0 bases and J by 0 bases, 2 bases remained unmatched. CDR3 in amino acids: CAISESGDSSYEQYF. CDR3 bases: TGTGCCATCAGTGAGTCTGGGGACAGCTCCTACGAGCAGTACTTC.

This chain links TRBV7-2 with TRBJ2-2; D may be TRBD1 (6 bases). V was trimmed by 5 bases and J by 3 bases, leaving 10 bases between them. The germline V gene has CDR1 SGHTA and CDR2 FQGNSA. CDR3 size: 14 residues. As DNA, the CDR3 is TGTGCCAGCAGCCCCGGACAGTACACCGGGGAGCTGTTTTTT. It encodes CASSPGQYTGELFF.

The chain has TRBV24-1 and TRBJ1-5, with D possibly matching TRBD1 (6 bases). Trimming left V 3 bases short and J 3 bases short, with 14 bases between. Germline assignment: CDR1 KGHDR and CDR2 SFDVKD. The length of the CDR3 is 16 residues. CDR3: CATSDTRTGTNQPQHF. For the CDR3, the DNA is TGTGCCACCAGTGATACCCGAACAGGGACCAATCAGCCCCAGCATTTT.

The V and J genes are TRBV5-4 and TRBJ1-6; TRBD1 aligns across 7 bases. V shed 4 bases and J 4 bases; nucleotides not matched to a gene: 5. The germline CDR1 and CDR2 sequences are SGHNT and YYREEE (reference sequence). CDR3 length: 15 amino acids. The CDR3 DNA reads as TGTGCCAGCAGCCCACAGGGGTTGTATAATTCACCCCTCCACTTT. Its translation: CASSPQGLYNSPLHF. The variable domain in full, completed from reference TRBV5-4 and TRBJ1-6, reads ETGVTQSPTHLIKTRGQQVTLRCSSQSGHNTVSWYQQALGQGPQFIFQYYREEENGRGNFPPRFSGLQFPNYSSELNVNALELDDSALYLCASSPQGLYNSPLHFGNGTRLTVT.

Points on this clone: Relative to the germline gene, one junction end is altered; a read error may explain this. The chain is built from TRBV7-7 and TRBJ2-1; D may be TRBD1 (6 bases). The V gene's germline CDR1 is SSHAT and CDR2 FNYEAQ (reference sequence). This CDR3 contains 15 residues. CDR3 sequence reads: CASSPGALSYNEQFF. The CDR3 DNA is TGTGCTAGCAGCCCAGGGGCATTATCCTACAATGAGCAGTTCTTC.

V and J are TRBV28 and TRBJ2-2; 7 bases match TRBD2. The V gene's germline CDR1 is MDHEN and CDR2 SYDVKM. Trimming cost V 5 bases and J 4 bases; bases outside gene matches: 10. The CDR3 extends over 16 amino acids. CDR3 loop: CASSPHGGLSTGELFF. CDR3 in DNA: TGTGCCAGCAGTCCACACGGGGGACTAAGCACCGGGGAGCTGTTTTTT.

V gene TRBV3-1 (or the pseudogene TRBV3-2) combines with J gene TRBJ1-1; a possible D gene is TRBD1 (6 bases). Germline loops: CDR1 LGHDT, CDR2 YNNKEL (reference sequence). This CDR3 is 15 amino acids long. Trimming stripped 3 bases from V and 2 bases from J, with 13 bases between. The CDR3: CASSHGGRGNTEAFF. CDR3 DNA sequence: TGTGCCAGCAGCCATGGGGGCCGGGGTAACACTGAAGCTTTCTTT.

The chain employs TRBV7-9 and TRBJ2-1, with D perhaps TRBD2 (6 bases). Germline loops: CDR1 SEHNR, CDR2 FQNEAQ (reference sequence). The CDR3 loop spans 15 amino acids. V was shortened by 5 bases and J by 4 bases, with 15 bases between the two germline ends. The CDR3 region is CASSPRDLGYNEQFF. CDR3 coding DNA: TGTGCCAGCAGCCCGCGGGACTTAGGATACAATGAGCAGTTCTTC.

V gene TRBV3-1 (or the pseudogene TRBV3-2) combines with J gene TRBJ2-4, with D tentatively TRBD1 (7 bases). Trimming removed 0 bases from V and 0 bases from J, with 18 bases in between. Germline V gives CDR1 LGHDT, CDR2 YNNKEL (reference sequence). The CDR3 contains 19 residues. The CDR3 DNA reads as TGTGCCAGCAGCCAAGATGGAGGGACAGCCCTGGTAGCCAAAAACATTCAGTACTTC. It codes for CASSQDGGTALVAKNIQYF.

The chain recombines TRBV27 with TRBJ2-7; 10 nucleotides align to TRBD2. Germline CDR1 reads MNHEY; CDR2 reads SMNVEV (reference sequence). The V gene end was trimmed by 1 base and the J gene end by 1 base; junction bases not matched to a gene: 10. This CDR3 is built from 18 residues. This chain's CDR3 is CASSLFPASGGQSYEQYF. The CDR3 coding sequence is TGTGCCAGCAGTTTATTCCCGGCTAGCGGGGGCCAGTCCTACGAGCAGTACTTC.

This clone was observed a single time. V and J are TRBV19 and TRBJ1-3; possibly TRBD1 for D (5 bases). V dropped 6 bases and J dropped 2 bases, with 17 bases sitting between them. In germline, CDR1 is LNHDA, CDR2 SQIVND (reference sequence). This CDR3 region has 16 residues. The CDR3 DNA sequence: TGTGCCAGTAGCATTCGTAAGGGGTCCGCTGGAAACACCATATATTTT. This gives the protein CASSIRKGSAGNTIYF.

Only one count was recorded for this clone. The chain joins TRBV4-1 to TRBJ2-5; 7 bases agree with TRBD1. Germline CDR1 MGHRA, CDR2 YSYEKL. V was clipped by 5 bases and J by 4 bases; unmatched bases: 7. The CDR3 is made up of 14 amino acids. In DNA form, the CDR3 reads TGCGCCAGCAGCGAACGGACAGGTGGAGAGACCCAGTACTTC. As protein: CASSERTGGETQYF.

This clone was found once. V usage is TRBV7-2 and J usage is TRBJ2-5; D is perhaps TRBD2 (6 bases). V was shortened by 2 bases and J by 0 bases, with 10 bases between the two germline ends. The CDR3 is made up of 15 amino acids. Germline CDR1 is SGHTA and CDR2 is FQGNSA. In nucleotides, the CDR3 is TGTGCCAGCAGCTTAAACGGGGGATACCAAGAGACCCAGTACTTC. The encoded protein is CASSLNGGYQETQYF.

The chain uses TRBV19 and TRBJ1-5; TRBD1 matches at 7 bases. V trimming: 5 bases; J trimming: 3 bases; junction bases outside the gene matches: 10. CDR3 length: 16 amino acids. Germline CDR1 is LNHDA and CDR2 is SQIVND (reference sequence). As DNA, the CDR3 is TGTGCCAGTAGTGAAGTACGACAGGGCCCCAATCAGCCCCAGCATTTT. Encoded protein: CASSEVRQGPNQPQHF.

The chain employs TRBV25-1 and TRBJ2-3, with 11 bases fitting TRBD2. There are 15 residues in the CDR3. V trimming: 3 bases; J trimming: 5 bases; junction bases outside the gene matches: 4. Germline V gene lookup returns CDR1 MGHDK and CDR2 SYGVNS. CDR3 bases: TGTGCCAGCAGTGATAGCGGGGGGGCTGGAGATACGCAGTATTTT. It is translated as CASSDSGGAGDTQYF.

The genes are TRBV6-5 and TRBJ1-4, with D hard to call. The CDR3 is 15 amino acids. Germline V gene data show CDR1 as MNHEY and CDR2 as SVGAGI. Trimming took 5 bases from V and 0 from J, leaving 10 bases between them. The CDR3 bases are TGTGCCAGCAGTCCCCTGACTACAACTAATGAAAAACTGTTTTTT. Translated, it gives CASSPLTTTNEKLFF.

This chain joins TRBV20-1 and TRBJ2-4, with a weak D call TRBD1 (6 bases). Trimming took 2 bases from V and 12 from J, leaving 11 bases between them. Germline CDR1 reads DFQATT; CDR2 reads SNEGSKA (reference sequence). CDR3 length equals 11 residues. CDR3 sequence reads: CSARLQGYQYF. The CDR3 DNA is TGCAGTGCTAGACTACAGGGCTATCAGTACTTC.

The chain combines TRBV6-1 with TRBJ1-5, with 9 bases that match TRBD1. Germline trimming cut 4 bases from V and 4 bases from J; bases unmatched to any gene: 8. CDR1 and CDR2 (germline): MNHNS, SASEGT. The CDR3 extends over 16 amino acids. The CDR3 sequence is CASSAPGQGFNQPQHF. In nucleotides, the CDR3 is TGTGCCAGCAGTGCACCGGGACAGGGATTTAATCAGCCCCAGCATTTT.

The V and J genes are TRBV3-1 (or the pseudogene TRBV3-2) and TRBJ2-5; TRBD2 matches at 7 bases. CDR1 and CDR2 (germline): LGHDT, YNNKEL (reference sequence). V lost 3 bases and J lost 4; bases outside the gene matches: 5. The CDR3 length is 14 residues. CDR3 region: CASSHNWGGETQYF. As DNA, the CDR3 is TGTGCCAGCAGCCATAATTGGGGGGGAGAGACCCAGTACTTC.

This chain links TRBV3-1 (or the pseudogene TRBV3-2) with TRBJ1-3, with D maybe TRBD1 (6 bases). The ends were cut back, 6 bases at V and 0 bases at J, with 15 bases in the middle. The CDR3 spans 16 residues. The germline V gene has CDR1 LGHDT and CDR2 YNNKEL (reference sequence). In DNA form, the CDR3 reads TGTGCCAGCAGACATAAGGGGGATCACTCTGGAAACACCATATATTTT. Amino acid sequence: CASRHKGDHSGNTIYF.

Here the CDR3 DNA reads TGTGCCAGCAGCTGGAAACAGGGAATTTACAATGAGCAGTTCTTC. Translating it yields CASSWKQGIYNEQFF. V gene TRBV11-2 combines with J gene TRBJ2-1, with a possible D match to TRBD1 (6 bases). Germline V gene data show CDR1 as SGHAT and CDR2 as FQNNGV. Trimming removed 4 bases at V and 4 bases at J, with 14 bases between. The CDR3 covers 15 residues.

CDR3 protein: CASSRGYPGQPQHF. For the CDR3, the DNA is TGTGCCAGCAGCCGGGGTTACCCGGGGCAGCCCCAGCATTTT. The chain carries TRBV28 and TRBJ1-5, with D unresolved. V shed 6 bases and J shed 7 bases, with 16 bases lying between them. The CDR3 runs to 14 residues. Germline V lookup: CDR1 MDHEN, CDR2 SYDVKM.

This clone was recorded a few times. This sequence joins TRBV2 and TRBJ1-1, with 10 bases fitting TRBD1. Germline V CDR1 and CDR2: SNHLY, FYNNEI. V gave up 4 bases and J gave up 3 bases; unmatched junction bases: 8. This CDR3 is 16 amino acids long. CDR3 protein: CASSASRQGADTEAFF. DNA for the CDR3: TGTGCCAGCAGTGCTTCCCGACAGGGGGCGGACACTGAAGCTTTCTTT.

This sequence joins TRBV19 and TRBJ1-2, with D maybe TRBD1 (6 bases). V gave up 6 bases and J gave up 5 bases, with 13 bases separating them. The germline gives CDR1 LNHDA, CDR2 SQIVND (reference sequence). The CDR3 extends over 13 amino acids. The CDR3 coding sequence is TGTGCCAGTAGCCCGGGGGGCGCGTATGGCTACACCTTC. Translated: CASSPGGAYGYTF.

The genes are TRBV7-9 and TRBJ2-6; D is possibly TRBD1 (5 bases). The germline CDR1 and CDR2 sequences are SEHNR and FQNEAQ (reference sequence). This CDR3 is 15 amino acids long. V dropped 3 bases and J dropped 3 bases, with 9 bases sitting between them. The DNA of the CDR3 is TGTGCCAGCAGCTTTTCCAGGGATGGGGCCAACGTCCTGACTTTC. This gives the protein CASSFSRDGANVLTF.

For this clone: At the DNA level, this CDR3 is encoded by other sequences in the same sample as well. The chain carries TRBV28 and TRBJ1-2; D possibly corresponds to TRBD1 (5 bases). CDR1 is MDHEN and CDR2 is SYDVKM in the germline V gene. There are 13 residues in the CDR3. Trimming removed 2 bases at V and 4 bases at J, with 8 bases between. DNA of the CDR3: TGTGCCAGCAGTTTAAGGGGTAGCTATGGCTACACCTTC. Translation: CASSLRGSYGYTF.

The V call is TRBV3-1 (or the pseudogene TRBV3-2), the J call TRBJ1-1; D is unclear. Germline lookup yields CDR1 LGHDT and CDR2 YNNKEL (reference sequence). Trimming took 4 bases from V and 2 from J, leaving 8 bases between them. This CDR3 spans 13 amino acids. The CDR3 loop is CASSPETNTEAFF. The CDR3 DNA reads TGTGCCAGCAGCCCAGAGACTAACACTGAAGCTTTCTTT.

The chain has TRBV5-5 and TRBJ1-2; TRBD1 matches 9 bases. J gave up 8 bases and V 0 bases, and 5 bases lay outside the gene matches. CDR1 SGHKS and CDR2 YYEKEE come from the germline V gene (reference sequence). The CDR3 sequence is 14 residues long. The CDR3 loop is CASSLVGQGNGYTF. CDR3 DNA sequence: TGTGCCAGCAGCTTGGTTGGACAGGGGAACGGCTACACCTTC.

This clone was observed a handful of times. The chain is built from TRBV6-5 and TRBJ1-2; TRBD1 might be the D (5 bases). CDR1 and CDR2 (germline): MNHEY, SVGAGI. Trimming removed 7 bases at V and 6 bases at J, with 15 bases between. The CDR3 is made up of 13 amino acids. CDR3 protein: CASILGRDHGYTF. The DNA for the CDR3 is TGTGCCAGCATCCTAGGGAGGGACCATGGCTACACCTTC.